The 26 T cell receptor beta chains reported below all come from one sample, sequenced in a study of human T cells and chemical hapten exposure. Time point defined: patch test 2, 6 weeks after DPC sensitization. As for treatment: therapeutic diphenylcyclopropenone sensitization with weekly scalp DPC. A single record per CDR3 protein comes from TCRdb applying MiXCR to the RACE reads. The data contain tens of thousands of distinct CDR3 sequences, 3.3% of them singletons. The starting material was whole blood, obtained in connection with sensitization to the hapten diphenylcyclopropenone (DPC). Receptor source: a man in his forties or fifties with alopecia areata. Some clones in this sample may be carry-over from other donors' samples.

Ten or more counts support this clonotype. The chain uses TRBV12-3 or TRBV12-4 and TRBJ2-1; 7 positions match TRBD2. V lost 9 bases and J lost 8; bases outside the gene matches: 10. The CDR3 length is 13 residues. CDR3 residues: CASDSGVRDEQFF. CDR3 nucleotide sequence: TGTGCCAGTGACAGCGGGGTTAGGGATGAGCAGTTCTTC.

This clonotype has a count of ten or more. V is TRBV7-2 and J is TRBJ2-7; 8 bases are shared with TRBD2. CDR1 and CDR2 (germline): SGHTA, FQGNSA. This CDR3 has 14 amino acids. The J segment lost 1 base and the V segment lost 5 bases, leaving 4 bases of the junction unmatched. The CDR3: CASSHTSGSYEQYF. DNA of the CDR3: TGTGCCAGCAGCCATACTAGCGGATCCTACGAGCAGTACTTC.

The sample holds many counts of this clonotype. The rearrangement joins TRBV6-2 or TRBV6-3 to TRBJ1-5, with a possible D match to TRBD1 (5 bases). CDR3 length: 15 residues. Germline V gives CDR1 MNHEY, CDR2 SVGEGT. V shed 4 bases and J shed 3 bases, with 13 bases lying between them. The CDR3: CASSSGTELNQPQHF. In nucleotides, the CDR3 is TGTGCCAGCAGTTCCGGGACCGAGCTCAATCAGCCCCAGCATTTT.

This clonotype was observed at least ten times. CDR3: CSVEGGTTSTDTQYF. CDR3 in DNA: TGCAGCGTTGAAGGTGGGACTACCAGCACAGATACGCAGTATTTT. This chain links TRBV29-1 with TRBJ2-3, with TRBD2 matching over 7 bases. The CDR3 covers 15 residues. From germline, CDR1 is SQVTM and CDR2 ANQGSEA. V lost 1 base, J lost 0 bases, and 4 bases stayed unmatched.

This clonotype was counted at least ten times. This chain joins TRBV2 and TRBJ1-1; D ambiguous. CDR1 is SNHLY, CDR2 FYNNEI, per germline. CDR3 size: 16 residues. The germline V and J ends were trimmed by 10 bases and 0 bases, with 21 bases remaining between them. CDR3 region: CATQNGDLIMNTEAFF. The CDR3 DNA reads as TGTGCCACCCAAAACGGAGATCTCATCATGAACACTGAAGCTTTCTTT.

At least ten counts were recorded for this clonotype. The CDR3: CASRLQNEKLFF. CDR3 coding DNA: TGTGCCAGCAGACTACAGAATGAAAAACTGTTTTTT. The V gene is TRBV28, the J gene TRBJ1-4; the D is unclear. Germline values: CDR1 MDHEN, CDR2 SYDVKM. The CDR3 is made up of 12 amino acids. Trimming shortened V by 6 bases and J by 5 bases, and 7 bases separated the two germline ends. The full variable domain, rest sourced from reference TRBV28 and TRBJ1-4, is DVKVTQSSRYLVKRTGEKVFLECVQDMDHENMFWYRQDPGLGLRLIYFSYDVKMKEKGDIPEGYSVSREKKERFSLILESASTNQTSMYLCASRLQNEKLFFGSGTQLSVL.

This clonotype was counted at least ten times. The genes are TRBV6-5 and TRBJ1-1; D is ambiguous. Per the germline V gene, CDR1 is MNHEY and CDR2 is SVGAGI. Trimming took off 10 bases at V and 1 base at J, with 7 bases between the two ends. The CDR3 contains 11 residues. The CDR3 DNA sequence: TGTGCCACCGGGAGGAACACTGAAGCTTTCTTT. It encodes CATGRNTEAFF.

This clonotype showed up many times. V is TRBV7-9 and J is TRBJ2-7; 7 nucleotides agree with TRBD1. The length of the CDR3 is 15 residues. With 3 bases clipped from V and 0 bases from J, the junction kept 5 bases outside the gene matches. The V gene's germline CDR1 is SEHNR and CDR2 FQNEAQ (reference sequence). CDR3 amino acids: CASSLMGQSSYEQYF. In DNA, the CDR3 is TGTGCCAGCAGCTTGATGGGACAGAGCTCCTACGAGCAGTACTTC. The full variable domain, completed using reference TRBV7-9 and TRBJ2-7, is DTGVSQNPRHKITKRGQNVTFRCDPISEHNRLYWYRQTLGQGPEFLTYFQNEAQLEKSRLLSDRFSAERPKGSFSTLEIQRTEQGDSAMYLCASSLMGQSSYEQYFGPGTRLTVT.

This clonotype was counted a few times. The chain has TRBV7-2 and TRBJ2-5; D may be TRBD2 (6 bases). V shed 5 bases and J shed 0 bases, with 16 bases lying between them. This CDR3 comprises 16 residues. The germline gives CDR1 SGHTA, CDR2 FQGNSA. The CDR3 DNA reads as TGTGCCAGCAGCACGGTAGCTGGGGGGAACCAAGAGACCCAGTACTTC. Residues: CASSTVAGGNQETQYF.

J is TRBJ1-1 and V is TRBV27; D is ambiguous. The germline V gene has CDR1 MNHEY and CDR2 SMNVEV (reference sequence). The CDR3 is 13 amino acids. V gave up 3 bases and J gave up 4 bases, with 9 bases separating them. This chain's CDR3 is CASSFSGSTEAFF. The CDR3 nucleotides are TGTGCCAGCAGTTTCTCCGGGAGCACTGAAGCTTTCTTT.

This clonotype has a count of ten or more. J is TRBJ2-7 and V is TRBV20-1, with no clear D. CDR3 length equals 12 residues. V shed 3 bases and J shed 3 bases, with 9 bases lying between them. CDR1 and CDR2 (germline): DFQATT, SNEGSKA (reference sequence). In DNA form, the CDR3 reads TGCAGTGCTAGGGGGTCTTTCTACGAGCAGTACTTC. It codes for CSARGSFYEQYF.

This clonotype occurred many times. The chain recombines TRBV27 with TRBJ2-1; the D gene could be TRBD1 or TRBD2 (5 bases each). Trimming left V 4 bases short and J 10 bases short, with 8 bases between. Germline lookup yields CDR1 MNHEY and CDR2 SMNVEV (reference sequence). The CDR3 has 11 amino acids. For the CDR3, the DNA is TGTGCCAGCAGTTGGGGGTACGAGCAGTTCTTC. The encoded protein is CASSWGYEQFF.

This clonotype was recorded many times. The chain uses TRBV3-1 and TRBJ2-7; D is unresolved. There are 15 residues in the CDR3. Germline CDR1 and CDR2: LGHDT and YNNKEL (reference sequence). The V and J ends lost 0 bases and 3 bases respectively, with 12 bases between them. CDR3 protein: CASSQDPRPLYEQYF. The CDR3 coding sequence is TGTGCCAGCAGCCAAGATCCCCGGCCCCTCTACGAGCAGTACTTC.

This clonotype appeared many times. V usage is TRBV7-3 and J usage is TRBJ1-1; no clear D. The CDR3 has 14 amino acids. Looked up from germline, CDR1 is SGHTA and CDR2 is FQGTGA. With 3 bases removed from V and 4 bases from J, the gap between germline ends came to 12 bases. CDR3 DNA: TGTGCCAGCAGCTTGAGCCCGACAATCACTGAAGCTTTCTTT. Protein sequence: CASSLSPTITEAFF.

Comment on this clonotype: With a much larger clone just one base away, this may be a read error. The chain has TRBV4-1 and TRBJ2-7; 9 bases match TRBD2. Germline CDR1 is MGHRA and CDR2 is YSYEKL. The CDR3 has 17 residues. Trimming removed 1 base from V and 3 bases from J; junction bases left unmatched: 10. The CDR3 sequence is CASSQGWREGPIYEQYF. CDR3 DNA: TGCGCCAGCAGCCAAGGGTGGCGGGAGGGCCCGATCTACGAGCAGTACTTC.

This clonotype was observed many times. The gene calls are TRBV12-3 or TRBV12-4 and TRBJ2-3; possibly TRBD1 for D (5 bases). The CDR3 covers 15 residues. Trimming took off 6 bases at V and 0 bases at J, with 13 bases between the two ends. CDR3 DNA: TGTGCCAGCAGCCCAGACGACAGAAGCACAGATACGCAGTATTTT. It yields the protein CASSPDDRSTDTQYF.

This clonotype was picked up a small number of times. The chain uses TRBV5-6 and TRBJ2-7; 7 nucleotides agree with TRBD1. Germline assignment: CDR1 SGHDT and CDR2 YYEEEE. With 0 bases clipped from V and 4 bases from J, the junction kept 1 base outside the gene matches. This CDR3 has 13 amino acids. CDR3 loop: CASSLGTGYEQYF. DNA of the CDR3: TGTGCCAGCAGCTTGGGGACAGGATACGAGCAGTACTTC.

This clonotype was picked up many times. This chain links TRBV20-1 with TRBJ1-6, with D unresolved. In germline, CDR1 is DFQATT, CDR2 SNEGSKA (reference sequence). Deletions cut 6 bases from V and 8 bases from J, with 20 bases between. This CDR3 is 15 amino acids long. The DNA of the CDR3 is TGCAGTGCAAAAAATTTAGACCAGGTGGATTCACCCCTCCACTTT. Translation: CSAKNLDQVDSPLHF.

This clonotype occurred many times. The genes are TRBV12-3 or TRBV12-4 and TRBJ2-7; D not certain. The CDR3 has 14 amino acids. With 3 bases removed from V and 7 bases from J, the gap between germline ends came to 16 bases. This CDR3 reads CASSLGPSNREQYF. CDR3 in DNA: TGTGCCAGCAGTTTGGGTCCTTCTAATAGGGAGCAGTACTTC.

This clonotype was observed at least ten times. The V gene is TRBV11-2, the J gene TRBJ2-1, with no clear D. The V end lost 2 bases, the J end lost 9 bases, and 14 bases lay between the germline ends. Germline assignment: CDR1 SGHAT and CDR2 FQNNGV. This CDR3 has 14 residues. The CDR3 sequence: CASSLTLTAPEQFF. In DNA, the CDR3 is TGTGCCAGCAGCTTAACCCTTACTGCACCTGAGCAGTTCTTC.

Many counts were recorded for this clonotype. The rearrangement links TRBV5-1 to TRBJ2-7; possibly TRBD2 for D (6 bases). Trimming removed 0 bases at V and 4 bases at J, with 11 bases between. The CDR3 covers 14 residues. Germline CDR1 reads SGHRS; CDR2 reads YFSETQ. The CDR3 nucleotides read TGCGCCAGCAGCTTGGATCCGGGAGTGTACGAGCAGTACTTC. Residues: CASSLDPGVYEQYF.

The rearrangement uses TRBV24-1 and TRBJ2-2; no reliable D call. CDR1 KGHDR and CDR2 SFDVKD come from the germline V gene. V was cut by 0 bases and J by 7 bases, with 5 bases left in between. This CDR3 is 13 amino acids long. Written as DNA, the CDR3 is TGTGCCACCAGTGATTTGAGGATCGGGGAGCTGTTTTTT. This sequence encodes CATSDLRIGELFF.

This clonotype was picked up many times. The chain uses TRBV12-3 or TRBV12-4 and TRBJ2-7, with TRBD1 matching over 9 bases. The CDR3 loop spans 14 amino acids. V was pared by 6 bases and J by 4 bases, with 7 bases of the junction left unmatched. CDR3 protein: CASSAAGQGYEQYF. CDR3 in DNA: TGTGCCAGCAGCGCAGCGGGACAGGGTTACGAGCAGTACTTC.

This clonotype has at least ten counts. The J gene is TRBJ1-5, the V gene TRBV5-1, with a tentative D call TRBD1 (6 bases). Trimming stripped 0 bases from V and 5 bases from J, with 9 bases between. This CDR3 has 14 amino acids. Germline loops: CDR1 SGHRS, CDR2 YFSETQ. CDR3 in amino acids: CASSLEGGHQPQHF. The CDR3 region has the DNA TGCGCCAGCAGCTTGGAAGGGGGGCATCAGCCCCAGCATTTT.

This clonotype was seen repeatedly, ten times or more. V and J are TRBV4-2 and TRBJ2-1; 8 nucleotides line up with TRBD2. Germline values: CDR1 LGHNA, CDR2 YNFKEQ. The junction had 2 bases not matched to a gene; V was cut back by 0 bases and J by 1 base. There are 16 residues in the CDR3. The CDR3 loop is CASSQEGGRSYNEQFF. CDR3 DNA sequence: TGTGCCAGCAGCCAAGAAGGCGGGAGGTCCTACAATGAGCAGTTCTTC.

This clonotype was observed many times. The CDR3 sequence: CASSKDRTYRHNEQFF. Written as DNA, the CDR3 is TGTGCCAGTAGTAAGGACCGCACGTATCGACACAATGAGCAGTTCTTC. V and J are TRBV19 and TRBJ2-1, with no clear D. The germline V gene has CDR1 LNHDA and CDR2 SQIVND (reference sequence). This CDR3 is built from 16 residues. V was trimmed by 4 bases and J by 5 bases, leaving 18 bases between them.